What follows is one TCR beta chain and its context. Positively selected for CCR7, the CD45RO-negative cells used as naive CD8 cells excluded terminally differentiated effector memory CD45RA+ cells. This specimen comes from a study of shared clonotypes between healthy human individuals. Overall study context: The donors, two women and a few men, were aged 18 to 49.

CDR3 length: 15 residues. Trimming removed 0 bases from V and 3 bases from J, with 11 bases in between. Germline V lookup: CDR1 MNHEY, CDR2 SVGAGI. The assay was immunoSEQ multiplex PCR, and TCRdb's table has in-frame clones only and misses some. The repertoire holds millions of clones, with over 85% as singletons. The sequence came from a man between 18 and 29 years old in good health. This sequence joins TRBV6-5 and TRBJ2-5; D possibly uses TRBD1 or TRBD2 (6 bases each). The source material was naive CD8+ T cells sorted from blood. CDR3 nucleotide sequence: TGTGCCAGCAGTTACTCAGCAGGGGAGGAAGAGACCCAGTACTTC. Translated, it gives CASSYSAGEEETQYF.